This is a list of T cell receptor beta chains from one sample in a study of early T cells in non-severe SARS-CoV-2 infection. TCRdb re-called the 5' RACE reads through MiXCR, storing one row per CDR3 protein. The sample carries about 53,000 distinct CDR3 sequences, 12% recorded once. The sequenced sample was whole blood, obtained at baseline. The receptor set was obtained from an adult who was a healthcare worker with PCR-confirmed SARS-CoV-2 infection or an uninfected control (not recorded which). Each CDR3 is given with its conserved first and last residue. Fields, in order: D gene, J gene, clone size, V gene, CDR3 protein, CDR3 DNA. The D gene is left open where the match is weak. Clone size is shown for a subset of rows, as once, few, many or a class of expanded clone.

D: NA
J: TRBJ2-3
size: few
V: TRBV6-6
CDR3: CASSYSGPQRVDTQYF
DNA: TGTGCCAGCAGTTACTCAGGGCCCCAGCGTGTAGATACGCAGTATTTT

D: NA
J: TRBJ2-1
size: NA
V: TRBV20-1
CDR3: CSAHRSRRTYNEQFF
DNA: TGCAGTGCCCACAGGTCGCGGAGAACCTACAATGAGCAGTTCTTC

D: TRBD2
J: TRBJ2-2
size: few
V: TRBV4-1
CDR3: CASSLAGGHTGELFF
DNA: TGCGCCAGCAGCCTAGCGGGAGGTCACACCGGGGAGCTGTTTTTT

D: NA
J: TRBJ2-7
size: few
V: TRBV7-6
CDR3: CASSSDGPYEQYF
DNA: TGTGCCAGCAGCTCAGACGGACCCTACGAGCAGTACTTC

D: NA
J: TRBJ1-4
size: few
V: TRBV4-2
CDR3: CASSQAGANEKLFF
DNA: TGTGCCAGCAGCCAAGCGGGGGCCAATGAAAAACTGTTTTTT

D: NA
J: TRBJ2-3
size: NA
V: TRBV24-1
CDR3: CATSDSPPRDTQYF
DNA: TGTGCCACCAGTGATTCCCCACCTCGAGATACGCAGTATTTT

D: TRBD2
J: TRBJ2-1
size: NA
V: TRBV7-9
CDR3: CASPGIPGLAGANNEQFF
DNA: TGTGCCAGCCCGGGGATTCCCGGACTAGCGGGAGCTAACAATGAGCAGTTCTTC

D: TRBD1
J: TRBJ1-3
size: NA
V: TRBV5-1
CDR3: CASSTGTGSGNTIYF
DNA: TGCGCCAGCAGCACGGGGACAGGGAGTGGAAACACCATATATTTT

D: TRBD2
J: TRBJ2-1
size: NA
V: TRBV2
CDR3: CASSVLAGNNEQFF
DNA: TGTGCCAGCAGTGTTTTAGCGGGAAACAATGAGCAGTTCTTC

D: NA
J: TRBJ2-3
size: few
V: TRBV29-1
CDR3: CSVEKRAGITDTQYF
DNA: TGCAGCGTTGAAAAGCGGGCAGGGATCACAGATACGCAGTATTTT

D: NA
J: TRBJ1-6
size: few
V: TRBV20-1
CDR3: CSARASTANSPLHF
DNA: TGCAGTGCTAGAGCATCGACAGCAAATTCACCCCTCCACTTT

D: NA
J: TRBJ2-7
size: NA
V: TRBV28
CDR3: CASSPATKDYEQYF
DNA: TGTGCCAGCAGTCCTGCGACAAAGGACTACGAGCAGTACTTC

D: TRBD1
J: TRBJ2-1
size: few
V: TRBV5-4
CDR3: CASSSDRGYNEQFF
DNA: TGTGCCAGCAGCTCGGACAGGGGGTACAATGAGCAGTTCTTC

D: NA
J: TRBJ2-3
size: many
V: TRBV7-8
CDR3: CASSLRGGSGKSDTQYF
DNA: TGTGCCAGCAGCTTACGAGGAGGTTCGGGAAAATCAGATACGCAGTATTTT

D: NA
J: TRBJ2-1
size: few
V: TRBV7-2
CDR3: CASSLAQRHGEQFF
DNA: TGTGCCAGCAGCTTAGCCCAACGACACGGTGAGCAGTTCTTC

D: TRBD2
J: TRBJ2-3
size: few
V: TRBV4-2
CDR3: CASSRTSVNADTQYF
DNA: TGTGCCAGCTCGAGGACTAGCGTAAACGCAGATACGCAGTATTTT

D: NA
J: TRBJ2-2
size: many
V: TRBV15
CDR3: CATSRTGEVTGELFF
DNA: TGTGCCACCAGCAGAACGGGGGAAGTGACCGGGGAGCTGTTTTTT

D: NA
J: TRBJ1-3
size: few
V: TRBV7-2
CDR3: CASSLYSSGNTIYF
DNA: TGTGCCAGCAGCTTGTATAGCTCTGGAAACACCATATATTTT

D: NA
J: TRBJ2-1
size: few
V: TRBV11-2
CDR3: CASSTPTSLGNEQFF
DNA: TGTGCCAGCAGCACCCCGACTAGTCTCGGCAATGAGCAGTTCTTC

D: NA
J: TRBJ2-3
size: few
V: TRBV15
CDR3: CATSRDRRGLMSTDTQYF
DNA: TGTGCCACCAGCAGAGATCGCCGGGGGCTTATGAGCACAGATACGCAGTATTTT

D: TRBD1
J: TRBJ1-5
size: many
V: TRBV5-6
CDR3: CASSLEQGARGNQPQHF
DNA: TGTGCCAGCAGCTTGGAACAGGGGGCCAGGGGCAATCAGCCCCAGCATTTT

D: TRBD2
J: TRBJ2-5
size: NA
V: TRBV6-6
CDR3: CASSYQTSGNYQETQYF
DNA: TGTGCCAGCAGTTACCAGACTAGCGGGAATTACCAAGAGACCCAGTACTTC

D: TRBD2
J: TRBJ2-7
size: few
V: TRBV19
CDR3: CASSLSGEAYEQYF
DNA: TGTGCCAGTAGCTTGAGCGGGGAGGCCTACGAGCAGTACTTC

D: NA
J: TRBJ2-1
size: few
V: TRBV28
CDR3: CASSLSYRGREYNEQFF
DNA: TGTGCCAGCAGTTTGTCGTACCGGGGGCGGGAGTACAATGAGCAGTTCTTC

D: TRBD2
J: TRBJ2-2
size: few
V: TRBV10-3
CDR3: CAISSSGSSTGELFF
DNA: TGTGCCATCAGTTCAAGCGGGAGCAGTACCGGGGAGCTGTTTTTT

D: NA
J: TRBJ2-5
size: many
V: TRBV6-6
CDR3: CATSGQSQETQYF
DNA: TGTGCCACTTCGGGACAATCACAAGAGACCCAGTACTTC

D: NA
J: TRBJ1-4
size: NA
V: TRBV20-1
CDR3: CSARVSSTNEKLFF
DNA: TGCAGTGCTAGAGTGTCTTCAACTAATGAAAAACTGTTTTTT

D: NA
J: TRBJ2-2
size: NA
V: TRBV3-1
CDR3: CASSQSGLNTGELFF
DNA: TGTGCCAGCAGCCAAAGTGGACTGAACACCGGGGAGCTGTTTTTT

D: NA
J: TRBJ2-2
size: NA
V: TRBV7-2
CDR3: CASSRQVVNTGELFF
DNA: TGTGCCAGCAGCCGACAGGTGGTAAACACCGGGGAGCTGTTTTTT

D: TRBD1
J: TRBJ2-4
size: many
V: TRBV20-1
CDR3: CSAQGTGLRVKNIQYF
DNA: TGCAGTGCGCAAGGGACAGGCTTAAGGGTCAAAAACATTCAGTACTTC

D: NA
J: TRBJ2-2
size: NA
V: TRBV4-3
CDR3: CASSRYTGELFF
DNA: TGCGCCAGCAGCCGATACACCGGGGAGCTGTTTTTT

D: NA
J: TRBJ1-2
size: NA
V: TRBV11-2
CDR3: CASRRTRAILYGYTF
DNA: TGTGCCAGCAGACGAACGCGTGCGATACTCTATGGCTACACCTTC

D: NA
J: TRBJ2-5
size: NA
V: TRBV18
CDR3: CASSPGPVQETLYF
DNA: TGTGCCAGCTCACCAGGACCCGTTCAAGAGACCCTGTACTTC

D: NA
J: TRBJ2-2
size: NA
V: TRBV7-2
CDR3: CASSLTSLNTGELFF
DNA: TGTGCCAGCAGCTTAACTAGTTTGAACACCGGGGAGCTGTTTTTT

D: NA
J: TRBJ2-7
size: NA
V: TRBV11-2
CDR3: CASSPQMGVDEQYF
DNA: TGTGCCAGCAGCCCCCAGATGGGGGTGGACGAGCAGTACTTC

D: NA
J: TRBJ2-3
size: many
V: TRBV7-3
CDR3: CASSEMGETDTQYF
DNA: TGTGCCAGCAGCGAAATGGGGGAGACAGATACGCAGTATTTT

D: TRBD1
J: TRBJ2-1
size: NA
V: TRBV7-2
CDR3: CATSFVGQGASYNEQFF
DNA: TGTGCCACCAGCTTTGTCGGACAGGGGGCTTCCTACAATGAGCAGTTCTTC

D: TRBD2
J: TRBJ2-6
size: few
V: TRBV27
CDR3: CASSLRGETAGANVLTF
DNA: TGTGCCAGCAGTTTACGGGGGGAAACTGCTGGGGCCAACGTCCTGACTTTC

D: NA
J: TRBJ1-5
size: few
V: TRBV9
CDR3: CASSVGLQPQHF
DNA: TGTGCCAGCAGCGTGGGGCTCCAGCCCCAGCATTTT

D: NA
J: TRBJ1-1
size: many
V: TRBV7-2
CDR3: CASSLGQVNTEAFF
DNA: TGTGCCAGCAGCTTAGGACAGGTGAACACTGAAGCTTTCTTT

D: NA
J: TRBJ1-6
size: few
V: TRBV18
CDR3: CASSPMTGDNSPLHF
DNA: TGTGCCAGCTCACCAATGACAGGAGATAATTCACCCCTCCACTTT

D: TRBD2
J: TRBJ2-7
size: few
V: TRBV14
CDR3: CASSQGLLAGLRSEQYF
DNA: TGTGCCAGCAGCCAAGGACTACTAGCGGGGCTTCGGAGCGAGCAGTACTTC

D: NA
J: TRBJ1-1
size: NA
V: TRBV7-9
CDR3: CASSLINKGGEAFF
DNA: TGTGCCAGCAGCCTAATAAATAAGGGTGGTGAAGCTTTCTTT

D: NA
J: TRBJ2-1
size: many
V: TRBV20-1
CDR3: CSAILSTYFNYAENEQFF
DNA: TGCAGTGCTATTTTGTCGACCTACTTCAACTACGCGGAAAATGAGCAGTTCTTC

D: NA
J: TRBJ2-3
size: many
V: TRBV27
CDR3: CASTEGGGLDTQYF
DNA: TGTGCCAGCACTGAAGGTGGGGGGTTAGATACGCAGTATTTT